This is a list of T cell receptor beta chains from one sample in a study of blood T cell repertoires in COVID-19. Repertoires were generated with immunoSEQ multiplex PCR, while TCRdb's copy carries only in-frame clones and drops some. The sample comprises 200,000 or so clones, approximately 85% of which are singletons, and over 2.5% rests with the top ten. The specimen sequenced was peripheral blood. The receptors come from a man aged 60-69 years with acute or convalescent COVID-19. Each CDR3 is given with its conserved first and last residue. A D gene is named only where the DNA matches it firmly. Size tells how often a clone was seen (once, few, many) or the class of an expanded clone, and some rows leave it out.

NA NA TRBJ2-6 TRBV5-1 CATGDKGKSGANVLTF TGCGCCACCGGGGACAAGGGGAAGTCTGGGGCCAACGTCCTGACTTTC
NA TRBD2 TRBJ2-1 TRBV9 CASSAGGSTYNEQFF TGTGCCAGCAGCGCGGGAGGGAGCACCTACAATGAGCAGTTCTTC
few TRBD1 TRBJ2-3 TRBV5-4 CASSLTPGQGTDTQYF TGTGCCAGCAGCCTGACCCCGGGACAGGGGACAGATACGCAGTATTTT
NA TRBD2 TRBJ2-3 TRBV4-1 CASASAGGDTQYF TGCGCCAGCGCCTCGGCGGGGGGGGATACGCAGTATTTT
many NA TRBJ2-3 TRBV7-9 CASTQGSGRLSTDTQYF TGTGCCAGCACCCAGGGGTCCGGCCGCCTCAGCACAGATACGCAGTATTTT
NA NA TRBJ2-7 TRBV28 CASTSRANSYEQYF TGTGCCAGCACCTCCAGGGCCAACTCCTACGAGCAGTACTTC
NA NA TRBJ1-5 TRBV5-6 CASSLGPTNQPQHF TGTGCCAGCAGCTTGGGTCCCACAAATCAGCCCCAGCATTTT
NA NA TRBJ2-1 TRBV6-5 CASSYGGRYNEQFF TGTGCCAGCAGTTACGGAGGCAGGTACAATGAGCAGTTCTTC
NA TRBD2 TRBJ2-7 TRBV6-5 CASTSGTSAEQYF TGTGCCAGCACCTCCGGGACTAGCGCCGAGCAGTACTTC
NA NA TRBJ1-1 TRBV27 CASSPTGSSNTEAFF TGTGCCAGCAGCCCGACGGGTTCCTCGAACACTGAAGCTTTCTTT
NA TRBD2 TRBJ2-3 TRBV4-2 CASSSPGLADAQDTQYF TGTGCCAGCAGCTCGCCGGGACTAGCGGACGCACAAGATACGCAGTATTTT
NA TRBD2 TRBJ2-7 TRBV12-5 CASGLTRGEREGNEQYF TGTGCTAGTGGTTTGACCCGGGGGGAGCGGGAGGGAAACGAGCAGTACTTC
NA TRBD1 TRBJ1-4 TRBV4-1 CASSQGTGLNEKLFF TGCGCCAGCAGCCAAGGGACAGGACTTAATGAAAAACTGTTTTTT